This T cell receptor beta chain was documented in a study of T-cell memory formation after mild COVID-19. Overall study context: There were largely donor-specific TCR clusters. Study-level points and caveats: Mainly in CM and EM were contracting CD4+ clones; CD8+ were in EMRA. Clones from the second wave (peaking day 37) had unconfirmed SARS-CoV-2 specificity.

Trimming removed 1 base from V and 2 bases from J; junction bases left unmatched: 17. The CDR3 length is 19 residues. From germline, CDR1 is SGHVS and CDR2 FNYEAQ. Constant-segment primers were used for 5'RACE, and the resulting TCR alpha and TCR beta cDNA libraries carried sample barcodes and UMIs. MiXCR was run by TCRdb on the 5' RACE reads, yielding one entry per CDR3 protein. The profile shows about 190,000 distinct CDR3 sequences, about 21% of them singletons. As concerns this clonotype: Its antigen is undetermined.

Sequenced material: PBMCs or a T cell subset sorted from them (not recorded which). The chain couples TRBV7-6 to TRBJ2-7; 7 bases match TRBD2. The source is an adult woman who had mild COVID-19 (a few samples of this study predate the infection). Cell type and time point are not known. The CDR3, as DNA: TGTGCCAGCAGCTTAGACACCCCCTACGTGGCGGGAGATGCCTACGAGCAGTACTTC. Translated: CASSLDTPYVAGDAYEQYF.